The TCR beta chain under discussion was sequenced for a study of T-cell reconstitution after alpha-beta-depleted transplantation in children (TCRdb year 2016). About the full investigation: The study quantitatively tracked T-cell immune reconstitution after TCRalphabeta/CD19-depleted allogeneic hematopoietic cell transplantation in children using TCR repertoire profiling. What the authors observed across the whole study: In some patients, high TCRbeta diversity at day 60 was attributed to recipient T cells and intrathymic progenitors that had survived conditioning. The frequencies of hyperexpanded clones fell over the following months, and after one year, T-cell counts and TCRbeta diversity were mostly attributed to newly produced T cells. Apparently early alphabetaT-cell count recovery about two months after transplant reportedly relied on only several hundred rapidly expanded clones derived from non-depleted graft cells.

The CDR3, cysteine through phenylalanine, is 17 amino acids long. Only the CDR3 DNA stays, 51 bases, in frame from base 1. Based on the germline V gene, the CDR1 and CDR2 sequences are SGHDT and YYEEEE. Trimming costs V 2 bases and J 0 bases, and their ends lie 15 bases apart. Libraries were made using PCR. Instrument on record: Illumina HiSeq 2500. TCR library preparation used molecular barcoding, with unique molecular identifiers applied to normalize quantification of the TCRbeta repertoire. TCRdb handled the public reads itself, with Q25 trimming in fastp and clone calling in MiXCR, and kept productive beta chains. Every entry covers one CDR3 protein and lists the most common genes and DNA from its rows. This sample is represented by some 290,000 distinct CDR3 sequences; approximately 23% of them were singletons. The top ten constitute roughly 11% of the sample. This sample's treatment or condition label indicates: allogeneic hematopoietic cell transplantation with graft depleted of TCRalphabeta T cells and CD19 B cells. The children who served as transplant recipients had been given grafts of TCRalphabeta/CD19-depleted allogeneic hematopoietic cells.

Remarks on this clonotype: Its antigen is not yet known. No base-level quality is on record; no much larger clone is a single base apart.

This receptor chain uses TRBV5-6 and TRBJ2-1; the D gene cannot be resolved reliably. The sample consisted of PBMCs, mostly from graft donor cells, taken 180 days after TCRalphabeta/CD19-depleted stem cell transplant. The origin of this receptor is a male patient under 18 who had a stem cell transplant for acute lymphoblastic leukemia, so the T cells may come from the graft donor. CDR3 region: CASSFGPTLGSYNEQFF. The DNA sequence follows: TGTGCCAGCAGCTTTGGGCCAACCCTAGGCTCCTACAATGAGCAGTTCTTC.